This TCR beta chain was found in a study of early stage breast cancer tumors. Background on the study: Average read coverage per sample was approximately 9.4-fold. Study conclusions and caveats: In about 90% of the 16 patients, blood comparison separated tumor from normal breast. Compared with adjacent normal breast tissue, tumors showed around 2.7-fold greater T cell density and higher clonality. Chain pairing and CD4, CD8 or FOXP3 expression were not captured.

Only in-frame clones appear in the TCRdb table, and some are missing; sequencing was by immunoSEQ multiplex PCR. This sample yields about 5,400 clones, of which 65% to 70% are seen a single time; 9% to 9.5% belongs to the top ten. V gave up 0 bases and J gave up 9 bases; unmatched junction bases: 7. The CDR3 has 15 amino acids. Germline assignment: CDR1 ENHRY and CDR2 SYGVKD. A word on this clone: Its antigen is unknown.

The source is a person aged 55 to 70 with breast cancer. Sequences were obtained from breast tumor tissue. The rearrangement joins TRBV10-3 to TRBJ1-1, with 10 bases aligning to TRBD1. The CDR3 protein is CAISESGGDRGQAFF. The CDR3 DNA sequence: TGTGCCATCAGTGAGTCGGGAGGGGACAGGGGACAAGCTTTCTTT.